This T cell receptor beta chain was recovered during a study of shared clonotypes between healthy human individuals. About the research overall: CD4 naive and CD4 memory each took three plates per donor, while CD8 naive took two and CD8 memory one. Study-level points and caveats: Relative to memory subsets, naive subsets generally showed larger estimated richness. Even with large depth, rarefaction showed that sorted-subset sequencing was incomplete.

Terminally differentiated effector memory CD45RA+ cells were excluded by CCR7 positive selection of CD45RO-negative cells. Per germline, CDR1 PRHDT and CDR2 FYEKMQ (reference sequence). The V end was cut by 3 bases, the J end by 5 bases, with 16 bases between. The CDR3 covers 15 residues. This clone came up once. Its matching antigen is unknown. The method was immunoSEQ multiplex PCR; TCRdb's version includes in-frame clones alone and lacks a portion of them. The sample lists just over 2,000,000 clones, roughly 94% occurring once. The chain combines TRBV13 with TRBJ2-5; a weak D match, TRBD1 (6 bases). The receptor was isolated from a young man in good health. The sample comprised naive CD8+ T cells sorted from blood. As DNA, the CDR3 is TGTGCCAGCAGCTTCTACAGGGCAGAGAGGGAGACCCAGTACTTC. Its protein product is CASSFYRAERETQYF.